This T cell receptor beta chain was observed in a study of a mutant IDH1 vaccine in newly diagnosed glioma. Study summary: Vaccinations were initiated 4-6 weeks following radiotherapy alone, or were given together with temozolomide cycles.

Time point: week 47, end of study. In the vaccine, a single dose held 300 ug of the mutant IDH1 20-mer peptide, along with topical imiquimod. TCRdb's table, derived via immunoSEQ multiplex PCR, lists solely in-frame clones and lacks some. The sample contains fewer than 95,000 clones, about 81% of which appear only once. The V gene's germline CDR1 is SGHTA and CDR2 FQGNSA. The V and J ends lost 5 bases and 4 bases respectively, with 12 bases between them. This CDR3 contains 14 residues. Whole-study findings and limits: Changes in top peripheral clonotypes did not appear linked to pseudoprogression.

The count of this clone is one. Antigen specificity is unknown. The sample here was PBMCs, taken from a glioma patient whose treatment included an IDH1 peptide vaccine. The sequence was obtained from a man in his forties with glioma. The chain uses TRBV7-2 and TRBJ1-3; the D is unclear. The CDR3 DNA reads as TGTGCCAGCAGCCGTCGGGAGGGAGGAAACACCATATATTTT. It encodes CASSRREGGNTIYF.